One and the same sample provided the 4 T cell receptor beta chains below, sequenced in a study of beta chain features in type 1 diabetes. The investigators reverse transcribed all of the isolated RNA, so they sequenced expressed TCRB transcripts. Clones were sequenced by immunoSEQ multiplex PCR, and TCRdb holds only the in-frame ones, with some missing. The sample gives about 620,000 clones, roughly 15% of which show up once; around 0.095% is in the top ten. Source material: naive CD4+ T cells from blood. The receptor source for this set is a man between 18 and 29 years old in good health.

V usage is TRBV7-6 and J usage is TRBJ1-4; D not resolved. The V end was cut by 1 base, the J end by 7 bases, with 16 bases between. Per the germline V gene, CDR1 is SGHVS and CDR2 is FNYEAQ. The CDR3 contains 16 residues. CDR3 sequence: CASSLDRVLNGEKLFF. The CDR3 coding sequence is TGTGCCAGCAGCTTAGATAGGGTTTTGAACGGTGAAAAACTGTTTTTT. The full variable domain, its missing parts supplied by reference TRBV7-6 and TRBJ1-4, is GAGVSQSPRYKVTKRGQDVALRCDPISGHVSLYWYRQALGQGPEFLTYFNYEAQQDKSGLPNDRFSAERPEGSISTLTIQRTEQRDSAMYRCASSLDRVLNGEKLFFGSGTQLSVL.

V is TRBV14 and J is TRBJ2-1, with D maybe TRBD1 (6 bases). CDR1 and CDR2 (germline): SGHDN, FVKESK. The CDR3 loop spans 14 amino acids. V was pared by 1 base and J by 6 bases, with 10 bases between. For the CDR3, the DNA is TGTGCCAGCAGCCAAGCCTCAGGGGTCAATGAGCAGTTCTTC. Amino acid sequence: CASSQASGVNEQFF.

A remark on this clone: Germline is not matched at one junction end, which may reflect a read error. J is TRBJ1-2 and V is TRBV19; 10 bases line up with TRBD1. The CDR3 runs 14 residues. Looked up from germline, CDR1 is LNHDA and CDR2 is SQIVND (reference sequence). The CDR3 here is CASSVDRGRAHPHF. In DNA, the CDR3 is TGTGCCAGTAGTGTCGACAGGGGGCGCGCTCACCCCCACTTC.

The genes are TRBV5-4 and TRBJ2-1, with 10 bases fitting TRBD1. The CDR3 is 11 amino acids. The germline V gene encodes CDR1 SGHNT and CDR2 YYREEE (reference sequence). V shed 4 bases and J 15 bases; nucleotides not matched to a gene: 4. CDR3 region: CASSRDRGLFF. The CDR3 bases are TGTGCCAGCAGCCGCGACAGGGGGCTGTTCTTC.